This TCR beta chain was profiled in a study of tumor and adjacent non-tumor tissue in lung cancer. TCRbeta libraries were built with three rounds of nested PCR, modified from ARM-PCR. MiXCR was run by TCRdb on the multiplex PCR reads, yielding one entry per CDR3 protein. The repertoire holds 100,000 to 150,000 distinct CDR3 sequences, with about 66% as singletons. This sample's RNA came from whole unsorted tissue. This clonotype was detected only a few times. The length of the CDR3 is 12 residues. Trimming left V 5 bases short and J 10 bases short, with 17 bases between. The germline V gene has CDR1 DFQATT and CDR2 SNEGSKA (reference sequence).

The chain is built from TRBV20-1 and TRBJ1-2, with a tentative D call TRBD1 (5 bases). The receptor was derived from a man in his thirties or forties with non-small cell lung cancer. Sequencing input: lung tumor tissue. The CDR3 coding sequence is TGCAGTGCTGTCCAGGGAGTTGGTTACTACACCTTC. This sequence encodes CSAVQGVGYYTF.